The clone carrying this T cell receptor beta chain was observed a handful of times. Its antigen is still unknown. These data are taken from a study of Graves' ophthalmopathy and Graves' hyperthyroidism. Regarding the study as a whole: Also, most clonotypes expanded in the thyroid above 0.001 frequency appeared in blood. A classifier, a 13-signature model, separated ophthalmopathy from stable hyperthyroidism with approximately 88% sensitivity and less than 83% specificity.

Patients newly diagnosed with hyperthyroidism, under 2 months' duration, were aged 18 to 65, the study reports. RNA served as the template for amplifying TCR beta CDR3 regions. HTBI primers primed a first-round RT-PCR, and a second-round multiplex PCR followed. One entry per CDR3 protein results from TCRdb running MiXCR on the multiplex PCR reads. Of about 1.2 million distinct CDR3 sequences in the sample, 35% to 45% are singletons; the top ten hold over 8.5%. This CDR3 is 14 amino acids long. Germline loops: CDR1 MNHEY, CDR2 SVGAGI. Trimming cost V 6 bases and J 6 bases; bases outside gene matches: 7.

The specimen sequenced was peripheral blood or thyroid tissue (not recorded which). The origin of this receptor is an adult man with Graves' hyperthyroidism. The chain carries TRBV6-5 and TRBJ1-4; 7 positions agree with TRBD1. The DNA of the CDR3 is TGTGCCAGCAGGCCGACAGGGATGGATGAAAAACTGTTTTTT. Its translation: CASRPTGMDEKLFF.